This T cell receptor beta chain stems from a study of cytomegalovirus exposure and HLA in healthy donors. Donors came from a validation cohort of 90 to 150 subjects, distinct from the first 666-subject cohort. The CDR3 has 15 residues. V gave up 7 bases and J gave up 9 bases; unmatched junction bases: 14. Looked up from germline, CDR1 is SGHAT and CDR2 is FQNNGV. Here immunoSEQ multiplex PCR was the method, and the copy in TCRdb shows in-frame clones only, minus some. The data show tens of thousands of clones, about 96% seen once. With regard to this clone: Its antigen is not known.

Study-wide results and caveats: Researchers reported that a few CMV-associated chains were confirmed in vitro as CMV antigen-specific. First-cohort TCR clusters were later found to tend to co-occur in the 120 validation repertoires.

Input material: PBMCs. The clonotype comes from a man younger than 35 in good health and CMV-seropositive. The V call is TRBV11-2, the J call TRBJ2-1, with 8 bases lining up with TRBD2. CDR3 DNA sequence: TGTGCCAGCACACCAGAGCGGGAGCGTGGAGGTGAGCAGTTCTTC. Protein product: CASTPERERGGEQFF.